Below are 15 T cell receptor beta chains sequenced from a single sample in a study of blood T cell repertoires in COVID-19. This table comes from immunoSEQ multiplex PCR, and its TCRdb copy is limited to in-frame clones, with some not included. The sample has 30,000 or so clones; roughly nine tenths are singletons. The specimen was peripheral blood. All receptors derive from a woman in her 40s with active or convalescent COVID-19.

The J gene is TRBJ1-1, the V gene TRBV9; 7 nucleotides match TRBD1. Germline V lookup: CDR1 SGDLS, CDR2 YYNGEE. J gave up 0 bases and V 4 bases, and 6 bases lay outside the gene matches. The CDR3 has 15 residues. CDR3 sequence reads: CASSPRQGMNTEAFF. The DNA of the CDR3 is TGTGCCAGCAGCCCGAGACAGGGTATGAACACTGAAGCTTTCTTT.

In this sample, this clone turned up once. The DNA of the CDR3 is TGTGCCAGCAGTTATTCTCTTACTACCTACAATGAGCAGTTCTTC. This encodes CASSYSLTTYNEQFF. J is TRBJ2-1 and V is TRBV6-2 or TRBV6-3, with D unresolved. V was clipped by 3 bases and J by 2 bases, with 11 bases between them. Germline V lookup: CDR1 MNHEY, CDR2 SVGEGT. This CDR3 has 15 amino acids.

The rearrangement links TRBV5-1 to TRBJ1-4; D is ambiguous. Trimming removed 4 bases from V and 0 bases from J, with 7 bases in between. The V gene's germline CDR1 is SGHRS and CDR2 YFSETQ. The CDR3 length is 14 residues. The CDR3 sequence is CASSHLATNEKLFF. The CDR3 DNA sequence: TGCGCCAGCAGCCATTTAGCAACTAATGAAAAACTGTTTTTT.

The table lists this clone with a count of one. This chain connects TRBV7-3 to TRBJ2-1; 12 nucleotides match TRBD1. The CDR3 has 15 residues. Germline V lookup: CDR1 SGHTA, CDR2 FQGTGA. V shed 2 bases, J shed 10 bases, and the junction held 6 bases outside the gene matches. CDR3 residues: CASSLGGQGAREQFF. For the CDR3, the DNA is TGTGCCAGCAGCTTAGGGGGACAGGGGGCCCGGGAGCAGTTCTTC.

This clone was seen a handful of times. This chain joins TRBV11-2 and TRBJ2-5; TRBD1 matches 11 bases. The germline CDR1 and CDR2 sequences are SGHAT and FQNNGV. V shed 5 bases, J shed 1 base, and the junction held 0 bases outside the gene matches. There are 14 residues in the CDR3. CDR3 residues: CASSGTGGQETQYF. Here the CDR3 DNA reads TGTGCCAGCAGCGGGACAGGGGGCCAAGAGACCCAGTACTTC.

This chain joins TRBV30 and TRBJ1-3, with D perhaps TRBD1 (5 bases). The CDR3 loop spans 15 amino acids. CDR1 GTSNPN and CDR2 SVGIG come from the germline V gene (reference sequence). Trimming left V 1 base short and J 3 bases short, with 13 bases between. CDR3 sequence reads: CAWSGVKGFGNTIYF. The CDR3 DNA reads as TGTGCCTGGAGTGGGGTCAAGGGGTTTGGAAACACCATATATTTT.

The chain carries TRBV5-4 and TRBJ1-1; perhaps TRBD1 as D (6 bases). CDR1 and CDR2 (germline): SGHNT, YYREEE (reference sequence). This CDR3 spans 13 amino acids. The ends were cut back, 6 bases at V and 2 bases at J, with 11 bases in the middle. Written as DNA, the CDR3 is TGTGCCAGCACCCTGACAGGAAACACTGAAGCTTTCTTT. As protein: CASTLTGNTEAFF. Filled out from reference TRBV5-4 and TRBJ1-1, the complete variable domain reads ETGVTQSPTHLIKTRGQQVTLRCSSQSGHNTVSWYQQALGQGPQFIFQYYREEENGRGNFPPRFSGLQFPNYSSELNVNALELDDSALYLCASTLTGNTEAFFGQGTRLTVV.

This clone has a handful of counts. The gene calls are TRBV9 and TRBJ2-7; TRBD2 matches 9 bases. Germline V lookup: CDR1 SGDLS, CDR2 YYNGEE. CDR3 length: 16 amino acids. V lost 3 bases and J lost 0; bases outside the gene matches: 7. The CDR3 loop is CASSGRGGGFSYEQYF. The CDR3 nucleotides are TGTGCCAGCAGCGGCCGCGGGGGGGGATTCTCCTACGAGCAGTACTTC.

This clone occurred once. The chain employs TRBV4-3 and TRBJ2-2, with D perhaps TRBD1 (6 bases). Germline V lookup: CDR1 LGHNA, CDR2 YSLEER. Trimming cost V 0 bases and J 0 bases, with 8 bases left between them. The CDR3 extends over 16 amino acids. CDR3 amino acids: CASSQETGPNTGELFF. Here the CDR3 DNA reads TGCGCCAGCAGCCAAGAGACAGGCCCGAACACCGGGGAGCTGTTTTTT.

V and J are TRBV24-1 and TRBJ2-3; 10 bases line up with TRBD2. The CDR3 contains 16 residues. V shed 5 bases, J shed 6 bases, and the junction held 10 bases outside the gene matches. Per germline, CDR1 KGHDR and CDR2 SFDVKD. The CDR3 nucleotides read TGTGCCACCAGTGTGGCACTAGCGGGAATAGGGGATACGCAGTATTTT. Translation gives CATSVALAGIGDTQYF.

This chain's CDR3 is CASSVAPHRGTGNTIYF. CDR3 nucleotides: TGTGCCAGCAGCGTAGCTCCACACAGGGGCACTGGAAACACCATATATTTT. The gene calls are TRBV9 and TRBJ1-3; TRBD1 aligns across 7 bases. The CDR3 has 17 amino acids. The germline gives CDR1 SGDLS, CDR2 YYNGEE. V shed 0 bases, J shed 2 bases, and the junction held 8 bases outside the gene matches.

The chain recombines TRBV12-2 with TRBJ1-5; the table's D gene call, TRBD1, was not cross checked with the DNA. TRBV12-2 is classified as a pseudogene. This CDR3 contains 17 residues. CDR3 nucleotide sequence: TGTGCAAGTCGCTTAGTTATGTCGGCAGGGGGCGATCAGCCCCAGCATTTT. Its translation is CASRLVMSAGGDQPQHF.

The rearrangement uses TRBV7-9 and TRBJ1-6; TRBD1 matches at 8 bases. V lost 5 bases, J lost 0 bases, and 6 bases stayed unmatched. Germline values: CDR1 SEHNR, CDR2 FQNEAQ (reference sequence). This CDR3 has 17 amino acids. CDR3 sequence: CASSPRQGSSYNSPLHF. The CDR3 nucleotides read TGTGCCAGCAGCCCGCGACAGGGGAGCTCCTATAATTCACCCCTCCACTTT.

About this clone itself: This sample includes further DNA sequences coding for the same CDR3. The gene calls are TRBV7-2 and TRBJ1-2; TRBD1 might be the D (6 bases). Germline lookup yields CDR1 SGHTA and CDR2 FQGNSA. V gave up 1 base and J gave up 4 bases, with 16 bases separating them. This CDR3 contains 16 residues. The CDR3 region has the DNA TGTGCCAGCAGCTTAGGTGGGGGGGCGCTCAGCTATGGCTACACCTTC. Its protein is CASSLGGGALSYGYTF. Full variable domain (missing parts from reference TRBV7-2 and TRBJ1-2): GAGVSQSPSNKVTEKGKDVELRCDPISGHTALYWYRQSLGQGLEFLIYFQGNSAPDKSGLPSDRFSAERTGGSVSTLTIQRTQQEDSAVYLCASSLGGGALSYGYTFGSGTRLTVV.

The rearrangement links TRBV5-1 to TRBJ2-7; TRBD1 matches at 9 bases. CDR3 size: 15 residues. Germline V gene data show CDR1 as SGHRS and CDR2 as YFSETQ. V dropped 2 bases and J dropped 3; count of bases not matched to a gene: 6. The CDR3 region has the DNA TGCGCCAGCAGCTTACAGGGGGCCAAGGTCTACGAGCAGTACTTC. It encodes CASSLQGAKVYEQYF.